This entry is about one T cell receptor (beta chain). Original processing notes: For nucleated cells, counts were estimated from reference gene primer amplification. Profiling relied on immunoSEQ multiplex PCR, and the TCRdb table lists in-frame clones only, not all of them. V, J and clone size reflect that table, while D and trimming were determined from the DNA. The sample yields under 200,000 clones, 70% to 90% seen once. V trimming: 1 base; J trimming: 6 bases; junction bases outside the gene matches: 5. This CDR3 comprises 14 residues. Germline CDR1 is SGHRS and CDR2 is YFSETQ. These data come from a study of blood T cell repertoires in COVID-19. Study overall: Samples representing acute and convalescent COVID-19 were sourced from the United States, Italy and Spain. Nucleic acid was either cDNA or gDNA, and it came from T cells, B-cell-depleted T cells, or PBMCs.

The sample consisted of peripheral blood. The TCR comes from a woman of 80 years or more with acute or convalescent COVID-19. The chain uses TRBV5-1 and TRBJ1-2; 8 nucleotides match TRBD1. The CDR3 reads CASSLSGGADGYTF. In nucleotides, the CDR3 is TGCGCCAGCAGCTTGTCAGGGGGCGCGGATGGCTACACCTTC.